Listed here are 5 T cell receptor beta chains from one sample, sequenced in a study of blood T cell repertoires in COVID-19. Assay: immunoSEQ multiplex PCR; the TCRdb copy retains only in-frame clones and omits some. The data contain about 130,000 clones, 70% to 85% of them singletons. The material sequenced was peripheral blood. The receptors here all came from a woman of 80 years or more with acute or convalescent COVID-19.

This sequence joins TRBV7-3 and TRBJ1-2, with D hard to call. The CDR3 is made up of 13 amino acids. CDR1 is SGHTA, CDR2 FQGTGA, per germline. Trimming left V 5 bases short and J 1 base short, with 8 bases between. CDR3 loop: CASSLGINYGYTF. The CDR3 bases are TGTGCCAGCAGCCTCGGGATTAACTATGGCTACACCTTC. Drawing the rest from reference TRBV7-3 and TRBJ1-2, the complete variable domain is GAGVSQTPSNKVTEKGKYVELRCDPISGHTALYWYRQSLGQGPEFLIYFQGTGAADDSGLPNDRFFAVRPEGSVSTLKIQRTERGDSAVYLCASSLGINYGYTFGSGTRLTVV.

The chain uses TRBV7-8 and TRBJ1-1, with unresolved D. V was cut by 0 bases and J by 4 bases, with 6 bases left in between. There are 13 residues in the CDR3. Germline CDR1 and CDR2: SGHVS and FQNEAQ. The CDR3 nucleotides read TGTGCCAGCAGCTTAGCGTCACTCACTGAAGCTTTCTTT. This codes for CASSLASLTEAFF.

The gene calls are TRBV3-1 (or the pseudogene TRBV3-2) and TRBJ2-5; the D gene is possibly TRBD2 (6 bases). Deletions cut 1 base from V and 0 bases from J, with 6 bases between. The CDR3 sequence is 14 residues long. CDR1 and CDR2 from the germline V gene are LGHDT and YNNKEL (reference sequence). The CDR3 spells CASSQAGDQETQYF. CDR3 DNA sequence: TGTGCCAGCAGCCAAGCGGGGGACCAAGAGACCCAGTACTTC.

This sequence joins TRBV28 and TRBJ1-6; maybe TRBD1 (5 bases). There are 15 residues in the CDR3. The germline V gene encodes CDR1 MDHEN and CDR2 SYDVKM. V dropped 5 bases and J dropped 7 bases, with 15 bases sitting between them. The CDR3 region has the DNA TGTGCCAGCAGTCCCCAGGGAATTGACAATTCACCCCTCCACTTT. It specifies CASSPQGIDNSPLHF.

V and J are TRBV2 and TRBJ2-7; 9 nucleotides align to TRBD1. The germline CDR1 and CDR2 sequences are SNHLY and FYNNEI. The CDR3 is made up of 15 amino acids. With V trimmed by 3 bases and J by 1 base, 4 bases remained unmatched. CDR3 in DNA: TGTGCCAGCAGTGAGGGGACAGGGTATTCCTACGAGCAGTACTTC. Protein product: CASSEGTGYSYEQYF.